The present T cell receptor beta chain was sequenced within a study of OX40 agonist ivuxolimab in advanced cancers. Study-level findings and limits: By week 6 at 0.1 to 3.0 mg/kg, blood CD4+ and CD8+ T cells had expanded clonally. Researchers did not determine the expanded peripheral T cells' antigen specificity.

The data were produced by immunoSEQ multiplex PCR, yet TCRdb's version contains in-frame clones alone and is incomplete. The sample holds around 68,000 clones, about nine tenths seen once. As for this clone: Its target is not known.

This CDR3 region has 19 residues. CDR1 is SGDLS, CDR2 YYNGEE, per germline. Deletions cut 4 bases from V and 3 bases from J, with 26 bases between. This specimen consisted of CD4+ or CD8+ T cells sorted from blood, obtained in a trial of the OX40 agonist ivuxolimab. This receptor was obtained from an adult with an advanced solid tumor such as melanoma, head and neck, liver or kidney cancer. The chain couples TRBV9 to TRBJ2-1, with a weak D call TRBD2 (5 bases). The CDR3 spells CASSSHPDSRVSYYNEQFF. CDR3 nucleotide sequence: TGTGCCAGCAGCTCTCACCCAGACTCGAGGGTCAGCTACTACAATGAGCAGTTCTTC.